This entry concerns a single TCR beta chain. One end of the junction fails to match germline, which may point to a read error. With a J-beta primer mix and a sample-barcoded 5' primer, a second PCR ran roughly 7 to 11 cycles. In TCRdb, the 5' RACE reads were re-called with MiXCR into one record per CDR3 protein. The sample contains roughly 1 million distinct CDR3 sequences, around 27% of which appear only once. This CDR3 is built from 14 residues. In germline, CDR1 is SGHRS, CDR2 YFSETQ. The sample is drawn from a study of blood T cells in healthy people across ages. The sample also formed part of further work on T cells of mothers and their children. That study adds: Each child gave approximately 2.8 million TCR beta CDR3 reads (each mother, over 8.5 million).

Sequencing was carried out using blood. The receptor was derived from a girl aged 2-10 years in good health. The chain employs TRBV5-1 and TRBJ1-1; possibly TRBD1 for D (5 bases). In DNA, the CDR3 is TGCGCCAGCAGCTCGACAGCGATGAACACTGAAACTTTCTTT. As protein: CASSSTAMNTETFF.